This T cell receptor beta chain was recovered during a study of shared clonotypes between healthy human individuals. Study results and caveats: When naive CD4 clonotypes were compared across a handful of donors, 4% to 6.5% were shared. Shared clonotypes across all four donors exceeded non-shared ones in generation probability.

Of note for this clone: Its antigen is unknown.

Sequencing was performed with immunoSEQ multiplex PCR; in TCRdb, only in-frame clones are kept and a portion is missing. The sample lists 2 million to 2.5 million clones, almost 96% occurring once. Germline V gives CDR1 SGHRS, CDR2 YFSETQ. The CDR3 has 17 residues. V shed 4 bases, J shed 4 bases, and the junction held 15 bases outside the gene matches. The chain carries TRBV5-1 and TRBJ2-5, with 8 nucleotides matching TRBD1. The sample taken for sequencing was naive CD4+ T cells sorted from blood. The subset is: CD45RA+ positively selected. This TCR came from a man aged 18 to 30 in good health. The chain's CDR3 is CASSGGGWDRSAETQYF. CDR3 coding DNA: TGCGCCAGCAGCGGTGGTGGGTGGGACAGGAGCGCAGAGACCCAGTACTTC. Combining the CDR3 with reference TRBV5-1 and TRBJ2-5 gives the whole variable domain KAGVTQTPRYLIKTRGQQVTLSCSPISGHRSVSWYQQTPGQGLQFLFEYFSETQRNKGNFPGRFSGRQFSNSRSEMNVSTLELGDSALYLCASSGGGWDRSAETQYFGPGTRLLVL.